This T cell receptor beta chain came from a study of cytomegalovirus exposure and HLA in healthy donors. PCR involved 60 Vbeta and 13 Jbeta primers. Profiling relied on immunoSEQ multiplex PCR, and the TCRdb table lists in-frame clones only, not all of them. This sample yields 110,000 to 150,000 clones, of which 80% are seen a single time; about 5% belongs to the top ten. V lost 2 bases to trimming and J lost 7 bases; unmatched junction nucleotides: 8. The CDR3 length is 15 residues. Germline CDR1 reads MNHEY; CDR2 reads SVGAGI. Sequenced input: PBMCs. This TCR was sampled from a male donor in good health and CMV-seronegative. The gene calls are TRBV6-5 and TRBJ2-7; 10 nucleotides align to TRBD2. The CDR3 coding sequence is TGTGCCAGCAGTTACGTCGGGGTAGCGGGGGGTGAGCAGTACTTC. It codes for CASSYVGVAGGEQYF.